This T cell receptor (beta chain) appears in the sequencing data of a study of shared T cell receptors in the human thymus. V was clipped by 7 bases and J by 3 bases, with 7 bases between them. This CDR3 has 12 residues. The V gene's germline CDR1 is MNHNS and CDR2 SASEGT. TCRdb's copy holds only in-frame clones and misses some; the assay was immunoSEQ multiplex PCR. Counted here are roughly 560,000 clones, about four fifths occurring once; the ten biggest clones make up approximately 0.013%. The same sample was also used in a study of human thymus T cells. Per that study: The donor group consisted of healthy Finnish infants who were having corrective surgery for congenital heart defects. Resected material from corrective heart surgery provided the thymus tissue analysed. V and J gene usage appeared biased in thymic and blood repertoires. Thymic repertoires overlap heavily among unrelated individuals, related research has reported.

The chain couples TRBV6-1 to TRBJ2-1; D is possibly TRBD1 (5 bases). The receptor was isolated from a boy less than two years old with a congenital heart defect. Sequenced sample: thymocytes. The CDR3 reads CASKGCYNEQFF. The CDR3 nucleotides are TGTGCCAGCAAGGGGTGCTACAATGAGCAGTTCTTC.